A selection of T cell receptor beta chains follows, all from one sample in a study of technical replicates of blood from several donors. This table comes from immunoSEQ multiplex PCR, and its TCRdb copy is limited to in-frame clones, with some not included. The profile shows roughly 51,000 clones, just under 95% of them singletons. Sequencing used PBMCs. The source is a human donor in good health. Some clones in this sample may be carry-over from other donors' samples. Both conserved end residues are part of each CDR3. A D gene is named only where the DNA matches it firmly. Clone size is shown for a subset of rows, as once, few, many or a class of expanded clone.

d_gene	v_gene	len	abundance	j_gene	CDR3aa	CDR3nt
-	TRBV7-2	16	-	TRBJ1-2	CASSLSPNRAGYGYTF	TGTGCCAGCAGCTTAAGTCCCAACAGGGCGGGCTATGGCTACACCTTC
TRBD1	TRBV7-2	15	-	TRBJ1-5	CASSFQGAGNQPQHF	TGTGCCAGCAGTTTCCAGGGGGCGGGCAATCAGCCCCAGCATTTT
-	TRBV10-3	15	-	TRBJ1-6	CAISDKSSYNSPLHF	TGTGCCATCAGTGATAAGAGCTCCTATAATTCACCCCTCCACTTT
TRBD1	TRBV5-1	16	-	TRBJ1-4	CASSFGSGTENEKLFF	TGCGCCAGCAGCTTCGGGTCGGGGACAGAAAATGAAAAACTGTTTTTT
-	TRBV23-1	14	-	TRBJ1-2	CASSQYWGDYGYTF	TGCGCCAGCAGTCAATATTGGGGCGACTATGGCTACACCTTC
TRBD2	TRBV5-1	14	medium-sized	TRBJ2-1	CASSSSGGYNEQFF	TGCGCCAGCAGCTCTAGCGGGGGATACAATGAGCAGTTCTTC
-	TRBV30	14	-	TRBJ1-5	CAWSAGLINQPQHF	TGTGCCTGGAGTGCGGGGTTAATCAATCAGCCCCAGCATTTT
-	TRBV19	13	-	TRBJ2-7	CASSPSGGAEQYF	TGTGCCAGTAGTCCGTCAGGAGGGGCCGAGCAGTACTTC
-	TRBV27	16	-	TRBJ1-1	CASSLYPPDLSTEAFF	TGTGCCAGCAGTTTATATCCCCCCGATTTGAGCACTGAAGCTTTCTTT
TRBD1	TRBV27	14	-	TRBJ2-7	CASRPGTGHYEQYF	TGTGCCAGCAGGCCCGGGACAGGGCACTACGAGCAGTACTTC
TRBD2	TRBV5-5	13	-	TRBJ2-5	CASSPGGEETQYF	TGTGCCAGCAGTCCGGGGGGAGAAGAGACCCAGTACTTC
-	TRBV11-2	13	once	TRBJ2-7	CASSLDQGGEQYF	TGTGCCAGCAGCTTAGATCAGGGGGGCGAGCAGTACTTC
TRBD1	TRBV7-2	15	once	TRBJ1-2	CASSQQTGGGYGYTF	TGTGCCAGCAGCCAGCAGACAGGGGGCGGCTATGGCTACACCTTC
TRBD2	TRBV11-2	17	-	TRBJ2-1	CASSLGGAGTRYNEQFF	TGTGCCAGCAGCTTGGGAGGGGCCGGGACTCGATACAATGAGCAGTTCTTC
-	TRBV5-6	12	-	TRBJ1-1	CASGPRATEAFF	TGTGCCAGCGGCCCCAGGGCCACTGAAGCTTTCTTT
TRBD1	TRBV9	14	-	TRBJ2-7	CASSPEGQHYEQYF	TGTGCCAGCAGCCCCGAGGGACAGCACTACGAGCAGTACTTC
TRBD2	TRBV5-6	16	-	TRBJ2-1	CASSLNFWRGRDEQFF	TGTGCCAGCAGCTTGAACTTCTGGCGGGGGAGGGATGAGCAGTTCTTC
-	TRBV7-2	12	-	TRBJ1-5	CASTPGGQPQHF	TGTGCCAGCACTCCCGGGGGTCAGCCCCAGCATTTT
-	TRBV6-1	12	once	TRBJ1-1	CASSHEDTEAFF	TGTGCCAGCAGCCACGAGGACACTGAAGCTTTCTTT
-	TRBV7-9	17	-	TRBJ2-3	CASGSSSHSWSTDTQYF	TGTGCCAGCGGCTCCTCCTCCCACAGCTGGAGCACAGATACGCAGTATTTT
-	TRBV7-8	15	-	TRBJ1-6	CASSLDYVDNSPLHF	TGTGCCAGCAGCTTAGATTACGTAGATAATTCACCCCTCCACTTT
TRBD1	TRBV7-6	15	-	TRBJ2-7	CASSSGTGLLLEQYF	TGTGCCAGCAGCTCGGGGACAGGGTTATTACTCGAGCAGTACTTC
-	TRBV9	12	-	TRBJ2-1	CASSVKEGEQFF	TGTGCCAGCAGCGTAAAGGAGGGTGAGCAGTTCTTC
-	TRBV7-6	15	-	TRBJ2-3	CASSLVPQGTDTQYF	TGTGCCAGCAGCTTAGTACCCCAGGGGACAGATACGCAGTATTTT
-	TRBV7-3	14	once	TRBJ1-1	CASSLFEGDTEAFF	TGTGCCAGCAGCTTATTTGAGGGGGACACTGAAGCTTTCTTT
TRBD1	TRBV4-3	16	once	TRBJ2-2	CASSQIGQGNTGELFF	TGCGCCAGCAGCCAGATAGGACAGGGAAACACCGGGGAGCTGTTTTTT
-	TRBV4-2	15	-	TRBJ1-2	CASSQAGAANYGYTF	TGTGCCAGCAGCCAAGCAGGTGCAGCTAACTATGGCTACACCTTC
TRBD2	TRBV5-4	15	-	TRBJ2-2	CASSTGLAATGELFF	TGTGCCAGCAGCACGGGACTAGCGGCCACCGGGGAGCTGTTTTTT
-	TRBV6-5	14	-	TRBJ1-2	CASSSFPGTNGYTF	TGTGCCAGCAGTTCCTTCCCGGGTACGAATGGCTACACCTTC
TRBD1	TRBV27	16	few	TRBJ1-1	CASSLTGSLVYNEAFF	TGTGCCAGCAGTTTGACAGGGTCCTTAGTTTACAATGAAGCTTTCTTT
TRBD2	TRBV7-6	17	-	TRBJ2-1	CASSLLPGGGLQNEQFF	TGTGCCAGCAGCTTACTCCCGGGCGGGGGGTTGCAGAATGAGCAGTTCTTC
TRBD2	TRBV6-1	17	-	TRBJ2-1	CASSERTSATSLGEQFF	TGTGCCAGCAGTGAAAGGACTAGCGCCACCTCATTGGGTGAGCAGTTCTTC
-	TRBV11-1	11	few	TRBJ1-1	CASSLEEGAFF	TGTGCCAGCAGCTTAGAAGAGGGAGCTTTCTTT
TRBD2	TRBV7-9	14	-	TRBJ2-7	CASSFTSGSYEQYF	TGTGCCAGCAGCTTCACTAGCGGTTCCTACGAGCAGTACTTC
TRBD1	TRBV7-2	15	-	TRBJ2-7	CASSSWTGGMYEQYF	TGTGCCAGCAGCTCTTGGACAGGGGGTATGTACGAGCAGTACTTC
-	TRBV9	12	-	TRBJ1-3	CASSLGGNTIYF	TGTGCCAGCAGCCTCGGGGGAAACACCATATATTTT
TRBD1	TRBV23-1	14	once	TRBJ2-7	CASRPDRGPHEQYF	TGCGCCAGCAGACCGGACAGGGGGCCCCACGAGCAGTACTTC
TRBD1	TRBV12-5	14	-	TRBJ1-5	CASGSTGVPEPQHF	TGTGCTAGTGGTTCCACAGGGGTTCCGGAGCCCCAGCATTTT
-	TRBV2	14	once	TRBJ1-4	CASRVLGTNEKLFF	TGTGCCAGCAGGGTGCTAGGAACTAATGAAAAACTGTTTTTT
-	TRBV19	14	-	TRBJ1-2	CASSIDRTQRGYTF	TGTGCCAGTAGTATAGACCGGACACAGAGGGGCTACACCTTC
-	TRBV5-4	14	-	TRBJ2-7	CASTQEGRSYEQYF	TGTGCCAGCACCCAGGAGGGACGATCCTACGAGCAGTACTTC
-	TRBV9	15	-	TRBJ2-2	CASSAGAFRTGELFF	TGTGCCAGCAGCGCAGGGGCGTTCCGCACCGGGGAGCTGTTTTTT
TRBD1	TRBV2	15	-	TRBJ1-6	CASRQGASYNSPLHF	TGTGCCAGCCGGCAGGGGGCGTCCTATAATTCACCCCTCCACTTT
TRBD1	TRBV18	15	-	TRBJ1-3	CASSLGQSSGNTIYF	TGTGCCAGCTCCTTGGGACAGAGCTCTGGAAACACCATATATTTT
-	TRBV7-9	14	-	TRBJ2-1	CASSPLSSYNEQFF	TGTGCCAGCAGCCCCCTGAGCTCCTACAATGAGCAGTTCTTC
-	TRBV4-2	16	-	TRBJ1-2	CASSQGVGGGGRGYTF	TGTGCCAGCAGCCAAGGCGTGGGTGGCGGAGGACGAGGCTACACCTTC
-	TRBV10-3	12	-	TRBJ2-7	CAIRADSYEQYF	TGTGCCATCAGGGCTGACTCCTACGAGCAGTACTTC
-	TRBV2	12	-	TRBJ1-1	CASGRGIAEAFF	TGTGCCAGCGGGAGGGGGATAGCTGAAGCTTTCTTT
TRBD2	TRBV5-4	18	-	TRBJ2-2	CASSHRGGSVRDTGELFF	TGTGCCAGCAGCCATCGGGGGGGTAGCGTGAGGGACACCGGGGAGCTGTTTTTT
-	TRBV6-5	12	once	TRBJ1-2	CASSGSGYGYTF	TGTGCCAGCAGTGGTAGTGGCTATGGCTACACCTTC
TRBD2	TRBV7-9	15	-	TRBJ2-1	CASSLTSGGGNEQFF	TGTGCCAGCAGCCTGACTAGCGGGGGAGGGAATGAGCAGTTCTTC
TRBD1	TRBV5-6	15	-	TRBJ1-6	CASSQDRGNNSPLHF	TGTGCCAGCAGCCAGGACAGGGGGAATAATTCACCCCTCCACTTT
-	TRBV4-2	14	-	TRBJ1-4	CASSDVERNEKLFF	TGTGCCAGCAGCGATGTGGAGCGGAATGAAAAACTGTTTTTT